The TCR beta chain described here comes from a study of post-analysis software for immune sequencing data. Findings and caveats of the study: Controls had lower frequencies than patients of roughly five TRBV segments, which included TRBV5-6, TRBV5-1 and TRBV20-1.

CDR3 size: 16 residues. Trimming shortened V by 2 bases and J by 0 bases, and 13 bases separated the two germline ends. Germline V gene sequence: CDR1 MNHEY, CDR2 SVGAGI. Prepared TCR beta cDNA libraries contained unique molecular identifiers. There were roughly 1 to 11 million T cells, and roughly 0.5 million cDNA molecules came from them. TCRdb analysed the PCR reads with MiXCR anew, one entry per CDR3 protein. The data contain hundreds of thousands of distinct CDR3 sequences, more than 30% of them singletons. A note on this clonotype: Its antigen is not known.

The rearrangement uses TRBV6-5 and TRBJ1-2; D is ambiguous. The source of this sequence is a girl aged 2 to 10 with multiple sclerosis. Sequencing was performed on blood. The CDR3 loop reads CASSYRLAVTNYGYTF. The CDR3, as DNA: TGTGCCAGCAGTTACCGGTTGGCGGTTACTAACTATGGCTACACCTTC.